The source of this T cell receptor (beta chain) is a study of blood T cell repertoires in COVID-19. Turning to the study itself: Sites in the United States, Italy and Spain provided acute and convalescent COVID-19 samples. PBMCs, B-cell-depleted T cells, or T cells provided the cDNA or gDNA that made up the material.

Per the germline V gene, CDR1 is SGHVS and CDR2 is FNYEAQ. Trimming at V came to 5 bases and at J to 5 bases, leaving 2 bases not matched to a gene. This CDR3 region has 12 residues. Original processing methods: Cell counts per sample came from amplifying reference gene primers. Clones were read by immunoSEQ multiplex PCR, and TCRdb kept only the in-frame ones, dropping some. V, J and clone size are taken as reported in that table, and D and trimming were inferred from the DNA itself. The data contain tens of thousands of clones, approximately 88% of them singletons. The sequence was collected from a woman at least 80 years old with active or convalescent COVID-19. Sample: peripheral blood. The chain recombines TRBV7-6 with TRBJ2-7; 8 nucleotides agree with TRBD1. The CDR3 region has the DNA TGTGCCAGCAGCCCGGACAGGGACGAGCAGTACTTC. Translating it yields CASSPDRDEQYF.